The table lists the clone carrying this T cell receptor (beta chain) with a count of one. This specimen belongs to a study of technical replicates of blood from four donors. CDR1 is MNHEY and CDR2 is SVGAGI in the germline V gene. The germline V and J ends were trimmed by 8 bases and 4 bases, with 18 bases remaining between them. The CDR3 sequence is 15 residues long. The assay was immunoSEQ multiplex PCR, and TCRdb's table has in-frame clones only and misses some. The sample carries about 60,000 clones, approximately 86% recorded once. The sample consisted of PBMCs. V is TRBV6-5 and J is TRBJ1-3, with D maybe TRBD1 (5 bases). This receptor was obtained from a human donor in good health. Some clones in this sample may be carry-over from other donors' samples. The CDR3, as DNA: TGTGCCAGCGGACCCTCTCGGACATTAGGAAACACCATATATTTT. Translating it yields CASGPSRTLGNTIYF.